This is a list of T cell receptor beta chains from one sample in a study of cytomegalovirus exposure and HLA in healthy donors. Repertoires were generated with immunoSEQ multiplex PCR, while TCRdb's copy carries only in-frame clones and drops some. The sample has some 140,000 clones; nearly 80% are singletons. The specimen was PBMCs. These TCRs come from a man aged 25 to 45 in good health and CMV-seronegative. Both conserved end residues are part of each CDR3. The D gene is left open where the match is weak. A clone size is listed for some rows: how often the clone was seen (once, few, many), or a class if it is expanded.

TRBJ1-6	TRBV6-4	-	-	CAQPPGHTLDSPLHF	TGTGCCCAACCCCCTGGGCATACCTTAGATTCACCCCTCCACTTT
TRBJ1-2	TRBV25-1	-	-	CASSGGPDRSYGYTF	TGTGCCAGCAGTGGCGGACCCGACAGGTCCTATGGCTACACCTTC
TRBJ1-2	TRBV9	-	few	CASNLGLAAYGYTF	TGTGCCAGCAACTTAGGTTTAGCAGCCTATGGCTACACCTTC
TRBJ2-3	TRBV29-1	TRBD1	few	CSGQGFVTDTQYF	TGCAGCGGACAGGGTTTTGTCACAGATACGCAGTATTTT
TRBJ2-1	TRBV9	TRBD2	-	CASSAPLAGDSYNEQFF	TGTGCCAGCAGCGCCCCACTAGCGGGTGACTCCTACAATGAGCAGTTCTTC
TRBJ1-1	TRBV28	-	-	CASTAEVVNTEAFF	TGTGCCAGCACCGCCGAGGTGGTGAACACTGAAGCTTTCTTT
TRBJ2-7	TRBV7-2	TRBD2	-	CASSTTSGIEQYF	TGTGCCAGCAGTACGACTAGCGGGATCGAGCAGTACTTC
TRBJ2-7	TRBV9	-	-	CASSRLSGNEQYF	TGTGCCAGCAGCAGACTATCCGGGAACGAGCAGTACTTC
TRBJ2-5	TRBV5-4	-	-	CASSREETQYF	TGTGCCAGCAGCAGGGAGGAGACCCAGTACTTC
TRBJ1-2	TRBV28	-	few	CASSLGWTAIYGYTF	TGTGCCAGCAGTTTAGGTTGGACAGCCATCTATGGCTACACCTTC
TRBJ2-2	TRBV19	-	-	CASSIPQAGTGELFF	TGTGCCAGTAGTATACCACAGGCGGGAACCGGGGAGCTGTTTTTT
TRBJ1-2	TRBV6-1	TRBD1	-	CASSPGTGPGYTF	TGTGCCAGCAGCCCTGGGACAGGGCCCGGCTACACCTTC
TRBJ1-5	TRBV2	-	once	CASSAADTNQPQHF	TGTGCCAGCAGTGCTGCGGACACCAATCAGCCCCAGCATTTT
TRBJ1-1	TRBV19	-	-	CASSPAGVEAFF	TGTGCCAGTAGTCCGGCAGGGGTTGAAGCTTTCTTT
TRBJ1-1	TRBV7-8	TRBD1	-	CASSKTDRGNTEAFF	TGTGCCAGCAGCAAAACGGACAGGGGGAACACTGAAGCTTTCTTT
TRBJ2-7	TRBV10-3	-	few	CAISESRESYEQYF	TGTGCCATCAGTGAGTCGAGGGAGTCCTACGAGCAGTACTTC
TRBJ2-7	TRBV4-2	-	-	CASSQAQGSSYEQYF	TGTGCCAGCAGCCAAGCCCAGGGTTCCTCCTACGAGCAGTACTTC
TRBJ1-2	TRBV19	-	-	CASSTYPSGDPNYGYTF	TGTGCCAGTAGTACCTACCCCAGCGGGGACCCTAACTATGGCTACACCTTC
TRBJ2-1	TRBV10-3	-	-	CAISEGGISNEQFF	TGTGCCATCAGTGAGGGAGGTATCAGCAATGAGCAGTTCTTC
TRBJ1-2	TRBV28	TRBD1	-	CASSSPGTGPNNYGYTF	TGTGCCAGCAGTTCACCCGGGACAGGGCCTAATAACTATGGCTACACCTTC
TRBJ2-7	TRBV9	TRBD2	-	CASSLGLAGAYEQYF	TGTGCCAGCAGCCTGGGACTAGCGGGAGCATACGAGCAGTACTTC
TRBJ2-3	TRBV18	-	-	CASLEKAQVADTQYF	TGTGCCAGCTTAGAAAAGGCACAGGTAGCAGATACGCAGTATTTT
TRBJ2-7	TRBV5-1	-	-	CASSLEGRGNEQYF	TGCGCCAGCAGCTTAGAGGGGAGGGGGAACGAGCAGTACTTT
TRBJ2-7	TRBV6-1	TRBD2	-	CASSEASSGRFKYEQYF	TGTGCCAGCAGTGAAGCAAGTAGCGGGAGATTCAAATACGAGCAGTACTTC
TRBJ2-5	TRBV7-9	-	-	CASSLLGLAGETQYF	TGTGCCAGCAGCTTACTGGGGCTGGCAGGGGAGACCCAGTACTTC
TRBJ1-2	TRBV7-8	TRBD1	-	CASSAYLTGNGYTF	TGTGCCAGCAGCGCCTATCTGACAGGGAATGGCTACACCTTC
TRBJ1-3	TRBV29-1	-	-	CSVEDEGNTIYF	TGCAGCGTTGAAGACGAGGGTAACACCATATATTTT